The 15 T cell receptor beta chains in this list originate from one sample, sequenced in a study of identical twins. TCRdb recomputed calls from the 5' RACE reads with MiXCR, one row per CDR3 protein. This table has around 550,000 distinct CDR3 sequences, around 15% appearing once. The same specimen was also included in a second study, on yellow fever vaccine responses in identical twins.

The sequenced sample was CD4+ T cells sorted from blood. These receptors were collected from a woman aged 18-29 years in good health.

This chain connects TRBV20-1 to TRBJ2-7; 8 nucleotides align to TRBD2. CDR1 DFQATT and CDR2 SNEGSKA come from the germline V gene (reference sequence). With 0 bases clipped from V and 2 bases from J, the junction kept 6 bases outside the gene matches. CDR3 length equals 15 residues. The CDR3 region has the DNA TGCAGTGCTAGAGAGGCTAGCGGGCTTACCTACGAGCAGTACTTC. This gives the protein CSAREASGLTYEQYF.

The chain has TRBV5-6 and TRBJ2-3; 8 bases agree with TRBD2. Per germline, CDR1 SGHDT and CDR2 YYEEEE. This CDR3 comprises 15 residues. V dropped 4 bases and J dropped 8; count of bases not matched to a gene: 12. CDR3 residues: CASSAPGLGGGTQYF. The CDR3 DNA is TGTGCCAGCAGCGCCCCGGGACTAGGCGGAGGTACGCAGTATTTT.

The chain links TRBV7-6 to TRBJ2-3; D uncertain. CDR1 and CDR2 (germline): SGHVS, FNYEAQ. The CDR3 runs 16 residues. V was trimmed by 4 bases and J by 0 bases, leaving 14 bases between them. The CDR3, as DNA: TGTGCCAGCAGCTACACCATGGGGTTAAGCACAGATACGCAGTATTTT. It codes for CASSYTMGLSTDTQYF.

The chain links TRBV7-9 to TRBJ2-5, with 9 bases identical to TRBD2. V lost 7 bases and J lost 4; bases outside the gene matches: 10. Germline V CDR1 and CDR2: SEHNR, FQNEAQ (reference sequence). The CDR3 sequence is 15 residues long. CDR3 loop: CASINIAGAAETQYF. CDR3 bases: TGTGCCAGCATCAACATAGCGGGGGCGGCAGAGACCCAGTACTTC.

DNA of the CDR3: TGTGCCAGCAGCCAGACCATAGCGGGGGATACGCAGTATTTT. Its protein is CASSQTIAGDTQYF. The chain couples TRBV4-2 to TRBJ2-3, with 8 bases fitting TRBD2. J was trimmed by 6 bases and V by 3 bases; bases with no gene match: 5. Germline V gene sequence: CDR1 LGHNA, CDR2 YNFKEQ. The CDR3 length is 14 residues.

This clonotype was counted a few times. This sequence joins TRBV12-3 or TRBV12-4 and TRBJ2-3, with D possibly matching TRBD1 (6 bases). The length of the CDR3 is 14 residues. V was trimmed by 4 bases and J by 3 bases, leaving 11 bases between them. In DNA form, the CDR3 reads TGTGCCAGCAGTTACGCACAGGGAACAGATACGCAGTATTTT. Protein sequence: CASSYAQGTDTQYF.

The chain combines TRBV3-1 with TRBJ1-1; D gene unclear. The CDR3 contains 14 residues. Germline CDR1 reads LGHDT; CDR2 reads YNNKEL (reference sequence). The germline V and J ends were trimmed by 5 bases and 6 bases, with 16 bases remaining between them. The CDR3 DNA sequence: TGTGCCAGCAGCGCTACCGTGGGAAACGCTGAAGCTTTCTTT. As protein: CASSATVGNAEAFF.

Turning to this clonotype: Compared with germline, one end of the junction differs, possibly owing to a read error. The chain combines TRBV7-3 with TRBJ2-1; 15 positions match TRBD2. The CDR3 covers 17 residues. Germline V lookup: CDR1 SGHTA, CDR2 FQGTGA. The CDR3 is CASSLTGTSGRFDEQFF. Written as DNA, the CDR3 is TGTGCCAGCAGCCTAACAGGGACTAGCGGGAGGTTCGATGAGCAGTTCTTC.

The sample holds a few counts of this clonotype. The CDR3 protein is CASGPRLAGAYEQYF. CDR3 bases: TGTGCTAGTGGCCCTAGATTGGCGGGAGCCTACGAGCAGTACTTC. The rearrangement uses TRBV12-5 and TRBJ2-7, with 7 bases fitting TRBD2. There are 15 residues in the CDR3. The J segment lost 2 bases and the V segment lost 6 bases, leaving 10 bases of the junction unmatched. Germline CDR1 LGHNT, CDR2 FRNRAP.

The chain is built from TRBV20-1 and TRBJ1-5; 7 bases match TRBD1. From germline, CDR1 is DFQATT and CDR2 SNEGSKA (reference sequence). The V segment lost 5 bases and the J segment 9 bases; nucleotides outside the gene matches: 13. The CDR3 extends over 14 amino acids. The CDR3 coding sequence is TGCAGTGCTTCCCCGGGGACAGTTAAGTGGCCCCAGCATTTT. Amino acids: CSASPGTVKWPQHF.

The V gene is TRBV5-1, the J gene TRBJ2-1; 12 nucleotides line up with TRBD2. Germline V gives CDR1 SGHRS, CDR2 YFSETQ. The CDR3 length is 16 residues. Germline trimming cut 4 bases from V and 2 bases from J; bases unmatched to any gene: 4. This CDR3 reads CASSATSGGTYNEQFF. CDR3 bases: TGCGCCAGCAGCGCGACTAGCGGGGGCACCTACAATGAGCAGTTCTTC.

The chain employs TRBV6-5 and TRBJ1-2; D is unclear. There are 13 residues in the CDR3. The germline gives CDR1 MNHEY, CDR2 SVGAGI. Trimming removed 2 bases at V and 1 base at J, with 5 bases between. CDR3 loop: CASSYGFNYGYTF. The CDR3 DNA sequence: TGTGCCAGCAGTTACGGTTTTAACTATGGCTACACCTTC.

This clonotype occurred a few times. This sequence joins TRBV5-1 and TRBJ2-1; D remains unclear. The CDR3 spans 14 residues. V lost 0 bases, J lost 4 bases, and 8 bases lay in between. Germline loops: CDR1 SGHRS, CDR2 YFSETQ. CDR3 protein: CASSLGPRYNEQFF. The CDR3, as DNA: TGCGCCAGCAGCTTGGGCCCCCGGTACAATGAGCAGTTCTTC.

This clonotype was detected a few times. V usage is TRBV20-1 and J usage is TRBJ2-4, with 10 bases matching TRBD2. Germline V lookup: CDR1 DFQATT, CDR2 SNEGSKA (reference sequence). After removal of 3 bases from V and 6 bases from J, the junction contained 5 bases not matched to a gene. The CDR3 length is 14 residues. The CDR3 reads CSARQAGGGNIQYF. The DNA for the CDR3 is TGCAGTGCTAGGCAAGCGGGAGGGGGAAACATTCAGTACTTC.

This clonotype came up a few times. This chain joins TRBV28 and TRBJ2-1; 14 bases are shared with TRBD2. V was pared by 5 bases and J by 5 bases, with 8 bases of the junction left unmatched. The CDR3 sequence is 17 residues long. The germline V gene encodes CDR1 MDHEN and CDR2 SYDVKM. The CDR3 DNA is TGTGCCAGCAGTCCCGGACTAGCGGGGGGCTTTAACAATGAGCAGTTCTTC. It is translated as CASSPGLAGGFNNEQFF. Filled out from reference TRBV28 and TRBJ2-1, the complete variable domain reads DVKVTQSSRYLVKRTGEKVFLECVQDMDHENMFWYRQDPGLGLRLIYFSYDVKMKEKGDIPEGYSVSREKKERFSLILESASTNQTSMYLCASSPGLAGGFNNEQFFGPGTRLTVL.